This T cell receptor beta chain is drawn from a study of OX40 agonist ivuxolimab in advanced cancers. As for the study in general: Patients achieving partial responses numbered three: one hepatocellular carcinoma case and two cutaneous melanoma cases.

Of note for this clone: Its antigen is not known.

The table came from immunoSEQ multiplex PCR; TCRdb's copy has only in-frame clones and leaves some out. The repertoire holds 66,000 or so clones, with roughly 85% as singletons. Findings and limits, study-wide: Fewer expanded clones were found on average in CD4+ than in CD8+ T cells.

Trimming cost V 0 bases and J 8 bases; bases outside gene matches: 8. From germline, CDR1 is MGHRA and CDR2 YSYEKL. The CDR3 sequence is 15 residues long. The source material was CD4+ or CD8+ T cells sorted from blood, sampled in a trial of the OX40 agonist ivuxolimab. The receptor was derived from an adult with an advanced solid tumor such as melanoma, head and neck, liver or kidney cancer. The genes are TRBV4-1 and TRBJ2-7, with 9 bases aligning to TRBD2. As DNA, the CDR3 is TGCGCCAGCAGCCAAGATATGGCGGGGGGGGCCAAGCAGTACTTC. It encodes CASSQDMAGGAKQYF.